The 28 T cell receptor beta chains reported below all come from one sample, sequenced in a study of CD8 T cells in Susac syndrome. RNA totalling roughly 0.45 to 1 ug underwent reverse transcription with random hexamers. Using its own MiXCR run on the immunoSEQ multiplex PCR reads, TCRdb lists one record per CDR3 protein. The table shows about 140,000 distinct CDR3 sequences, with under 97% occurring only once. Sequences were obtained from CD4+ T cells from PBMCs. Source of these receptors: a human donor with Susac syndrome.

The V call is TRBV28, the J call TRBJ2-7; no definite D call. Per the germline V gene, CDR1 is MDHEN and CDR2 is SYDVKM. V was cut by 2 bases and J by 0 bases, with 14 bases left in between. The CDR3 is 16 residues long. CDR3 sequence (DNA): TGTGCCAGCAGTTTAGGTCTTCGGCGGAACTCCTACGAGCAGTACTTC. Its translation is CASSLGLRRNSYEQYF.

The gene calls are TRBV7-9 and TRBJ2-1; D remains unclear. Germline V gives CDR1 SEHNR, CDR2 FQNEAQ (reference sequence). CDR3 length: 12 amino acids. V was shortened by 6 bases and J by 7 bases, with 10 bases between the two germline ends. Here the CDR3 reads CASSPDHNEQFF. In DNA form, the CDR3 reads TGTGCCAGCAGTCCCGACCATAATGAGCAGTTCTTC. The complete variable domain, with remaining parts taken from reference TRBV7-9 and TRBJ2-1, reads DTGVSQNPRHKITKRGQNVTFRCDPISEHNRLYWYRQTLGQGPEFLTYFQNEAQLEKSRLLSDRFSAERPKGSFSTLEIQRTEQGDSAMYLCASSPDHNEQFFGPGTRLTVL.

The genes are TRBV11-2 and TRBJ1-1; D may be TRBD1 (6 bases). Germline CDR1 SGHAT, CDR2 FQNNGV. The CDR3 covers 15 residues. V lost 5 bases and J lost 2, with 15 bases in between. This CDR3 reads CASSLPGQPNTEAFF. The CDR3 bases are TGTGCCAGCAGCCTACCCGGACAGCCCAACACTGAAGCTTTCTTT.

The rearrangement joins TRBV24-1 to TRBJ2-2; 9 nucleotides match TRBD1. The germline V gene has CDR1 KGHDR and CDR2 SFDVKD. V gave up 4 bases and J gave up 5 bases; unmatched junction bases: 7. There are 16 residues in the CDR3. The CDR3 DNA is TGTGCCACCAGTGAGACCGGGACAGGGTTTACCGGGGAGCTGTTTTTT. Its protein is CATSETGTGFTGELFF.

The chain uses TRBV6-5 and TRBJ2-3; 11 bases align to TRBD2. Germline trimming cut 6 bases from V and 1 base from J; bases unmatched to any gene: 3. Per the germline V gene, CDR1 is MNHEY and CDR2 is SVGAGI. The CDR3 runs to 15 residues. In DNA, the CDR3 is TGTGCCAGCAGAAGACTAGCGGGACGCACAGATACGCAGTATTTT. It codes for CASRRLAGRTDTQYF.

This clonotype was seen just once. The chain joins TRBV4-1 to TRBJ2-1, with 7 bases fitting TRBD2. Germline trimming cut 0 bases from V and 3 bases from J; bases unmatched to any gene: 5. Per the germline V gene, CDR1 is MGHRA and CDR2 is YSYEKL. The CDR3 totals 16 residues. The CDR3 reads CASSQDSAGFYNEQFF. CDR3 in DNA: TGCGCCAGCAGCCAAGATTCAGCGGGGTTCTACAATGAGCAGTTCTTC.

V usage is TRBV15 and J usage is TRBJ2-5; TRBD2 agrees at 12 bases. J gave up 5 bases and V 0 bases, and 4 bases lay outside the gene matches. Looked up from germline, CDR1 is LNHNV and CDR2 is YYDKDF (reference sequence). There are 16 residues in the CDR3. This CDR3 is CATSRDLAGGRETQYF. The CDR3 DNA sequence: TGTGCCACCAGCAGAGATCTAGCGGGGGGGCGGGAGACCCAGTACTTC. Looking up the rest from reference TRBV15 and TRBJ2-5 gives the full variable domain: DAMVIQNPRYQVTQFGKPVTLSCSQTLNHNVMYWYQQKSSQAPKLLFHYYDKDFNNEADTPDNFQSRRPNTSFCFLDIRSPGLGDTAMYLCATSRDLAGGRETQYFGPGTRLLVL.

The CDR3 nucleotides are TGCAGTGCAATGACTGGGGATCAGCCCCAGCATTTT. It specifies CSAMTGDQPQHF. The chain combines TRBV20-1 with TRBJ1-5; D gene uncertain. This CDR3 comprises 12 residues. V lost 6 bases and J lost 5, with 11 bases in between. Germline-derived CDR1 and CDR2 are DFQATT and SNEGSKA (reference sequence).

The chain is built from TRBV29-1 and TRBJ2-5, with a tentative D call TRBD1 (6 bases). CDR1 is SQVTM and CDR2 is ANQGSEA in the germline V gene. Trimming stripped 7 bases from V and 5 bases from J, with 14 bases between. The length of the CDR3 is 12 residues. CDR3 bases: TGCAGCGGAGTCGTCCAGGGGGAGACCCAGTACTTC. It is translated as CSGVVQGETQYF.

V usage is TRBV3-1 and J usage is TRBJ2-7; TRBD1 might be the D (5 bases). Germline V lookup: CDR1 LGHDT, CDR2 YNNKEL (reference sequence). The V gene lost 0 bases and the J gene lost 4 bases, with 13 bases spanning the gap. The CDR3 covers 15 residues. The CDR3 reads CASSQDPAQVYEQYF. The CDR3 DNA follows: TGTGCCAGCAGCCAAGATCCGGCACAGGTATACGAGCAGTACTTC.

This clonotype has only one observation. The V gene is TRBV27, the J gene TRBJ2-1, with TRBD1 as a possible D gene (5 bases). This CDR3 has 18 residues. The V gene lost 5 bases and the J gene lost 2 bases, with 22 bases spanning the gap. Germline V gene data show CDR1 as MNHEY and CDR2 as SMNVEV (reference sequence). The CDR3 reads CASSPLTSARVTYNEQFF. The CDR3 nucleotides read TGTGCCAGCAGTCCGTTGACGTCTGCCAGGGTCACCTACAATGAGCAGTTCTTC.

The chain employs TRBV19 and TRBJ1-5; 10 bases are shared with TRBD1. Losses at the gene ends were 10 bases for V and 2 bases for J; bases not matched to a gene: 8. Per germline, CDR1 LNHDA and CDR2 SQIVND (reference sequence). This CDR3 is built from 15 residues. Here the CDR3 reads CATRQGATGNQPQHF. The CDR3 DNA reads as TGTGCCACCAGACAGGGGGCGACTGGCAATCAGCCCCAGCATTTT. The full variable domain, with the rest looked up from reference TRBV19 and TRBJ1-5, is DGGITQSPKYLFRKEGQNVTLSCEQNLNHDAMYWYRQDPGQGLRLIYYSQIVNDFQKGDIAEGYSVSREKKESFPLTVTSAQKNPTAFYLCATRQGATGNQPQHFGDGTRLSIL.

CDR3 in DNA: TGCAGCGTTGAAGGTCTGAACACTGAAGCTTTCTTT. This translates into CSVEGLNTEAFF. The chain combines TRBV29-1 with TRBJ1-1; no definite D call. Per germline, CDR1 SQVTM and CDR2 ANQGSEA. The CDR3 is 12 residues long. V lost 1 base and J lost 0, with 3 bases in between.

The table lists this clonotype with a count of one. This chain connects TRBV29-1 to TRBJ2-7, with unresolved D. V was cut by 4 bases and J by 0 bases, with 7 bases left in between. CDR3 length equals 12 residues. Germline assignment: CDR1 SQVTM and CDR2 ANQGSEA. The CDR3 loop reads CSVVASSYEQYF. The CDR3 DNA reads TGCAGCGTTGTGGCCTCCTCCTACGAGCAGTACTTC.

The chain couples TRBV7-2 to TRBJ2-7, with 10 bases matching TRBD2. The J segment lost 7 bases and the V segment lost 3 bases, leaving 9 bases of the junction unmatched. The CDR3 has 15 amino acids. The germline gives CDR1 SGHTA, CDR2 FQGNSA. This CDR3 is CASSFSQGLAQEQYF. The CDR3 DNA reads as TGTGCCAGCAGCTTTAGCCAGGGACTAGCGCAAGAGCAGTACTTC.

This clonotype was counted a single time. CDR3 in amino acids: CSAFGGYAEQYF. DNA for the CDR3: TGCAGTGCTTTTGGAGGCTACGCCGAGCAGTACTTC. J is TRBJ2-7 and V is TRBV20-1; a possible D gene is TRBD2 (5 bases). V lost 5 bases and J lost 6, with 14 bases in between. There are 12 residues in the CDR3. Per germline, CDR1 DFQATT and CDR2 SNEGSKA (reference sequence).

This clonotype appeared a single time. The chain is built from TRBV3-1 and TRBJ2-3; D gene unclear. V lost 4 bases and J lost 3, with 17 bases in between. Germline CDR1 and CDR2: LGHDT and YNNKEL (reference sequence). The CDR3 extends over 16 amino acids. The CDR3 loop is CASSPPGFEETDTQYF. In DNA form, the CDR3 reads TGTGCCAGCAGCCCACCGGGCTTCGAGGAGACAGATACGCAGTATTTT.

The chain carries TRBV3-1 and TRBJ2-6; a weak D match, TRBD2 (5 bases). CDR1 is LGHDT and CDR2 is YNNKEL in the germline V gene (reference sequence). CDR3 length: 16 residues. V lost 4 bases and J 3 bases, leaving 13 bases between the germline ends. The chain's CDR3 is CASSPLGRSGANVLTF. CDR3 DNA sequence: TGTGCCAGCAGCCCTTTAGGGAGAAGTGGGGCCAACGTCCTGACTTTC.

The V gene is TRBV25-1, the J gene TRBJ2-3; D may correspond to TRBD1 or TRBD2 (5 bases each). Germline V CDR1 and CDR2: MGHDK, SYGVNS. CDR3 size: 11 residues. The V end was cut by 6 bases, the J end by 7 bases, with 8 bases between. The CDR3 sequence is CASSGTYTQYF. CDR3 DNA: TGTGCCAGCAGCGGGACCTATACGCAGTATTTT. The whole variable domain, filled in from reference TRBV25-1 and TRBJ2-3, reads EADIYQTPRYLVIGTGKKITLECSQTMGHDKMYWYQQDPGMELHLIHYSYGVNSTEKGDLSSESTVSRIRTEHFPLTLESARPSHTSQYLCASSGTYTQYFGPGTRLTVL.

The chain has TRBV20-1 and TRBJ1-6; a possible D gene is TRBD1 (5 bases). V was clipped by 3 bases and J by 7 bases, with 13 bases between them. The CDR3 runs to 14 residues. In germline, CDR1 is DFQATT, CDR2 SNEGSKA (reference sequence). The CDR3 protein is CSASGLRGNSPLHF. The DNA for the CDR3 is TGCAGTGCTAGTGGATTGCGGGGGAATTCACCCCTCCACTTT.

The J gene is TRBJ2-5, the V gene TRBV19, with 7 positions matching TRBD2. V shed 1 base and J 4 bases; nucleotides not matched to a gene: 0. Germline CDR1 and CDR2: LNHDA and SQIVND (reference sequence). This CDR3 has 13 amino acids. The CDR3 reads CASSIAGGETQYF. The DNA for the CDR3 is TGTGCCAGTAGTATAGCGGGGGGAGAGACCCAGTACTTC.

The rearrangement uses TRBV9 and TRBJ2-2; D may be TRBD2 (6 bases). Trimming stripped 10 bases from V and 5 bases from J, with 9 bases between. This CDR3 is built from 11 residues. Germline V gives CDR1 SGDLS, CDR2 YYNGEE. The CDR3 region has the DNA TGTGCCGGCGGGGAGACCGGGGAGCTGTTTTTT. It encodes CAGGETGELFF.

V is TRBV25-1 and J is TRBJ1-2; D may be TRBD1 (6 bases). Trimming stripped 2 bases from V and 9 bases from J, with 13 bases between. This CDR3 has 13 amino acids. CDR1 and CDR2 (germline): MGHDK, SYGVNS. CDR3 residues: CASSEPGHISYTF. DNA for the CDR3: TGTGCCAGCAGTGAACCGGGACATATTAGCTACACCTTC.

V is TRBV28 and J is TRBJ2-1; unclear D gene. V gave up 8 bases and J gave up 2 bases, with 13 bases separating them. The germline CDR1 and CDR2 sequences are MDHEN and SYDVKM. CDR3 length: 14 residues. The CDR3: CASHPPGTYNEQFF. The CDR3 nucleotides read TGTGCCAGCCACCCTCCGGGCACCTACAATGAGCAGTTCTTC.

The chain employs TRBV7-2 and TRBJ1-1; D gene ambiguous. This CDR3 comprises 12 residues. CDR1 and CDR2 (germline): SGHTA, FQGNSA. The V end lost 6 bases, the J end lost 1 base, and 6 bases lay between the germline ends. The CDR3 bases are TGTGCCAGCAGGTTCCCGAACACTGAAGCTTTCTTT. Amino acids: CASRFPNTEAFF.

The rearrangement uses TRBV5-6 and TRBJ1-5; D is ambiguous. With 5 bases removed from V and 3 bases from J, the gap between germline ends came to 15 bases. Germline loops: CDR1 SGHDT, CDR2 YYEEEE. The CDR3 has 15 residues. The CDR3, as DNA: TGTGCCAGCAGACACCGGGCCTCCAACAATCAGCCCCAGCATTTT. Amino acid sequence: CASRHRASNNQPQHF. The variable domain in full, with the rest retrieved from reference TRBV5-6 and TRBJ1-5, is DAGVTQSPTHLIKTRGQQVTLRCSPKSGHDTVSWYQQALGQGPQFIFQYYEEEERQRGNFPDRFSGHQFPNYSSELNVNALLLGDSALYLCASRHRASNNQPQHFGDGTRLSIL.

The rearrangement links TRBV10-3 to TRBJ2-1, with 10 bases matching TRBD1. CDR1 is ENHRY, CDR2 SYGVKD, per germline. The ends lost 7 bases at V and 5 bases at J; junction bases unmatched: 5. This CDR3 has 14 residues. The CDR3 sequence is CAINMGQGNNEQFF. The CDR3 coding sequence is TGTGCCATCAACATGGGACAGGGGAACAATGAGCAGTTCTTC.

CDR3 protein: CSASPTGANVLTF. CDR3 DNA: TGCAGTGCTAGCCCCACTGGGGCCAACGTCCTGACTTTC. J is TRBJ2-6 and V is TRBV20-1, with no clear D. Germline V gene lookup returns CDR1 DFQATT and CDR2 SNEGSKA (reference sequence). This CDR3 spans 13 amino acids. V was cut by 3 bases and J by 2 bases, with 5 bases left in between.